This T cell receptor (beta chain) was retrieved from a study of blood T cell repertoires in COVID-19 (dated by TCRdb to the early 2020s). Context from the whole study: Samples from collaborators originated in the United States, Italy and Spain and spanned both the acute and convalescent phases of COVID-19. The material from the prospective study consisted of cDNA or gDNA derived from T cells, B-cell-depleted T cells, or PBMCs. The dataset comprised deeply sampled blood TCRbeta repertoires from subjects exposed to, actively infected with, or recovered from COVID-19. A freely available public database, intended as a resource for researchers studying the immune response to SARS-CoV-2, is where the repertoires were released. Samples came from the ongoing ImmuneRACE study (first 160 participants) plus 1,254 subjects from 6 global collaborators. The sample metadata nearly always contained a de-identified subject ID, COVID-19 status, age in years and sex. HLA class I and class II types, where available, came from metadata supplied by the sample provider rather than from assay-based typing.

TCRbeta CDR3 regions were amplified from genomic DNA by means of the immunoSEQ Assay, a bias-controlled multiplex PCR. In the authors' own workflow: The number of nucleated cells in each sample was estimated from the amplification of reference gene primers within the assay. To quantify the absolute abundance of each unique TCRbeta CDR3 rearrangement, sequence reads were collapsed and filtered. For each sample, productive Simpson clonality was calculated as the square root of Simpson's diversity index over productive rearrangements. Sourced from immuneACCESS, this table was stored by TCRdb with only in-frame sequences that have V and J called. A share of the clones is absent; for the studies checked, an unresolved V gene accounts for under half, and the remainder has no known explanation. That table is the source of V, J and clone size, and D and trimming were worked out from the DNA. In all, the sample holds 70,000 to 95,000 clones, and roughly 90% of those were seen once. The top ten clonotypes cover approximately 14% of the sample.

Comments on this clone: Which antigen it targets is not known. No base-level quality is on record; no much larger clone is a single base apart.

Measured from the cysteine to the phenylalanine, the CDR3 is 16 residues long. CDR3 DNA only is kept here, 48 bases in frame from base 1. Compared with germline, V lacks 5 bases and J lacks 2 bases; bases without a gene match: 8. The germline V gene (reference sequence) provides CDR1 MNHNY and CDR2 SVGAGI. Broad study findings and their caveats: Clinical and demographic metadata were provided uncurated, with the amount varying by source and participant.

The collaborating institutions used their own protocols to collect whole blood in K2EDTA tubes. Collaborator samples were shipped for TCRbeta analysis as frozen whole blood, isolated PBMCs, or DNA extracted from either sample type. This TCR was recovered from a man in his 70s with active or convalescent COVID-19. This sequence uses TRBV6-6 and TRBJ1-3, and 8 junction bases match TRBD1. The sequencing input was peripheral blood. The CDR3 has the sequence CASSRGQGGTGNTIYF. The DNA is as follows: TGTGCCAGCAGTCGAGGACAGGGAGGTACTGGAAACACCATATATTTT.